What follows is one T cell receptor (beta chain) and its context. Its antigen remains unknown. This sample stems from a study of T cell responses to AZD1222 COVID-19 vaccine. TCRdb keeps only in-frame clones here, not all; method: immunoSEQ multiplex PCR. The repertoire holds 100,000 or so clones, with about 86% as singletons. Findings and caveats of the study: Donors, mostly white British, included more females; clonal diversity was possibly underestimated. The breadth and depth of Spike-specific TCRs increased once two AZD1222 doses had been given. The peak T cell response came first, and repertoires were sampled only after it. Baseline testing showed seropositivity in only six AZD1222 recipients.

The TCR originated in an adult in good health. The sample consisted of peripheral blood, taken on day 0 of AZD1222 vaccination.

The CDR3, as DNA: TGTGCCAGCAGCCGCCCCGGACTTACTAATCCGGCCCAGTACTTC. Its translation is CASSRPGLTNPAQYF. This chain connects TRBV7-2 to TRBJ2-5, with D possibly matching TRBD2 (5 bases). From germline, CDR1 is SGHTA and CDR2 FQGNSA. The germline V and J ends were trimmed by 5 bases and 9 bases, with 22 bases remaining between them. There are 15 residues in the CDR3.